These 24 T cell receptor beta chains share one sample of origin, sequenced in a study of T cells after yellow fever vaccination. A single record per CDR3 protein comes from TCRdb applying MiXCR to the 5' RACE reads. The table includes hundreds of thousands of distinct CDR3 sequences, around 8.1% detected once. Source: PBMCs, taken about 49 days after the first yellow fever vaccination. These receptors were collected from a young man who received the YFV17D yellow fever vaccine.

The rearrangement links TRBV5-5 to TRBJ2-5, with a weak D call TRBD2 (5 bases). V was shortened by 6 bases and J by 1 base, with 19 bases between the two germline ends. CDR1 and CDR2 from the germline V gene are SGHKS and YYEKEE (reference sequence). The CDR3 covers 16 residues. This CDR3 is CASTSVWRQVQETQYF. For the CDR3, the DNA is TGTGCCAGCACCTCTGTTTGGAGGCAGGTCCAAGAGACCCAGTACTTC.

The chain combines TRBV12-3 or TRBV12-4 with TRBJ2-3; 8 bases fit TRBD2. V trimming: 6 bases; J trimming: 3 bases; junction bases outside the gene matches: 11. The length of the CDR3 is 16 residues. CDR3 bases: TGTGCCAGCAGCCTTAGGTCGGGACTAGGGACAGATACGCAGTATTTT. Protein product: CASSLRSGLGTDTQYF.

In its sample, this clonotype was seen many times. The rearrangement links TRBV7-3 to TRBJ1-6; the match to TRBD1 covers 7 bases. The CDR3 is 13 amino acids. Germline-derived CDR1 and CDR2 are SGHTA and FQGTGA. J gave up 9 bases and V 4 bases, and 3 bases lay outside the gene matches. The CDR3 loop reads CASSSDRVSPLHF. The CDR3 DNA follows: TGTGCCAGCAGCTCCGACAGGGTTTCACCCCTCCACTTT.

This clonotype has a handful of counts. V gene TRBV9 combines with J gene TRBJ2-1, with D tentatively TRBD1 or TRBD2 (5 bases each). Germline CDR1 and CDR2: SGDLS and YYNGEE. V lost 0 bases, J lost 5 bases, and 12 bases lay in between. The CDR3 length is 15 residues. The CDR3 DNA follows: TGTGCCAGCAGCGTAGGCCGGGGACGCAACAATGAGCAGTTCTTC. Protein product: CASSVGRGRNNEQFF.

This clonotype was counted only a few times. The chain uses TRBV7-9 and TRBJ1-2; tentatively, D is TRBD1 (5 bases). Trimming left V 1 base short and J 2 bases short, with 11 bases between. CDR1 and CDR2 (germline): SEHNR, FQNEAQ (reference sequence). The CDR3 runs 15 residues. CDR3 in amino acids: CASSLVGRVNYGYTF. CDR3 bases: TGTGCCAGCAGCTTAGTTGGCAGGGTAAACTATGGCTACACCTTC.

The V and J genes are TRBV4-1 and TRBJ1-3; 9 bases fit TRBD1. The CDR3 covers 17 residues. Germline V gives CDR1 MGHRA, CDR2 YSYEKL. Losses at the gene ends were 2 bases for V and 3 bases for J; bases not matched to a gene: 8. In DNA, the CDR3 is TGCGCCAGCAGCCAAATCCCCGGGACAGGGTTTGGAAACACCATATATTTT. It encodes CASSQIPGTGFGNTIYF.

The chain recombines TRBV20-1 with TRBJ2-5; TRBD2 aligns across 7 bases. The V gene's germline CDR1 is DFQATT and CDR2 SNEGSKA (reference sequence). V lost 6 bases to trimming and J lost 0 bases; unmatched junction nucleotides: 10. The CDR3 is 15 residues long. CDR3 in DNA: TGCAGTGCGCCTAGTGTCGGGACTAACCAAGAGACCCAGTACTTC. Residues: CSAPSVGTNQETQYF.

This clonotype was counted a few times. The V call is TRBV12-3 or TRBV12-4, the J call TRBJ2-6, with 9 bases lining up with TRBD2. The ends lost 3 bases at V and 0 bases at J; junction bases unmatched: 9. This CDR3 is built from 19 residues. CDR3: CASSFRALAGYSGANVLTF. The CDR3, as DNA: TGTGCCAGCAGTTTTAGAGCGCTAGCGGGGTACTCTGGGGCCAACGTCCTGACTTTC.

This clonotype was observed a handful of times. J is TRBJ2-7 and V is TRBV20-1, with 10 bases matching TRBD1. J lost 5 bases, V lost 6 bases, and 13 bases had no gene match. The germline V gene has CDR1 DFQATT and CDR2 SNEGSKA (reference sequence). This CDR3 is built from 15 residues. The CDR3 DNA sequence: TGCAGTGCCGCTAGGTGGGGACAGGGGATCAACGAGCAGTACTTC. The encoded protein is CSAARWGQGINEQYF.

The genes are TRBV19 and TRBJ2-3; 9 bases align to TRBD1. Germline V lookup: CDR1 LNHDA, CDR2 SQIVND (reference sequence). The length of the CDR3 is 16 residues. V trimming: 4 bases; J trimming: 4 bases; junction bases outside the gene matches: 9. In nucleotides, the CDR3 is TGTGCCAGTAGTAACCCTTACAGGGGGCGCGCAGATACGCAGTATTTT. This sequence encodes CASSNPYRGRADTQYF.

This chain joins TRBV5-1 and TRBJ1-3, with no clear D. Germline CDR1 SGHRS, CDR2 YFSETQ. The CDR3 consists of 16 residues. Deletions cut 0 bases from V and 0 bases from J, with 10 bases between. The CDR3: CASSLGPWSSGNTIYF. CDR3 DNA: TGCGCCAGCAGCTTGGGCCCCTGGTCCTCTGGAAACACCATATATTTT.

The V and J genes are TRBV7-2 and TRBJ2-1; the match to TRBD1 covers 7 bases. CDR1 is SGHTA, CDR2 FQGNSA, per germline. This CDR3 is 14 amino acids long. V gave up 7 bases and J gave up 3 bases; unmatched junction bases: 6. The CDR3 coding sequence is TGTGCCAGCAACGACAGGGCGAGCTACAATGAGCAGTTCTTC. Its protein is CASNDRASYNEQFF.

This rearrangement joins TRBV6-2 or TRBV6-3 to TRBJ1-1; 9 nucleotides match TRBD1. Germline V gene data show CDR1 as MNHEY and CDR2 as SVGEGT. V gave up 6 bases and J gave up 4 bases; unmatched junction bases: 6. This CDR3 contains 14 residues. The DNA for the CDR3 is TGTGCCAGCAGCCGAAGACAGGGGGGCACTGAAGCTTTCTTT. It is translated as CASSRRQGGTEAFF.

This clonotype was counted only a few times. J is TRBJ2-5 and V is TRBV7-6; 7 nucleotides line up with TRBD2. The trim removed 2 bases at V and 5 bases at J, leaving 8 bases unmatched. The CDR3 has 15 amino acids. Germline assignment: CDR1 SGHVS and CDR2 FNYEAQ. In nucleotides, the CDR3 is TGTGCCAGCAGCTTACTTGCGGGGGTAGGGGAGACCCAGTACTTC. It specifies CASSLLAGVGETQYF.

The rearrangement joins TRBV6-2 or TRBV6-3 to TRBJ1-2, with a weak D call TRBD1 (6 bases). CDR1 and CDR2 from the germline V gene are MNHEY and SVGEGT. V gave up 4 bases and J gave up 6 bases, with 15 bases separating them. The CDR3 is made up of 14 amino acids. CDR3: CASSFLLTGDGYTF. DNA for the CDR3: TGTGCCAGCAGTTTCCTCTTGACAGGAGATGGCTACACCTTC.

This clonotype was seen a handful of times. The chain's CDR3 is CASTPQGGETQYF. In DNA form, the CDR3 reads TGTGCCAGCACCCCGCAAGGTGGGGAGACCCAGTACTTC. V and J are TRBV6-5 and TRBJ2-5; the D is unclear. The CDR3 is made up of 13 amino acids. Germline V gene data show CDR1 as MNHEY and CDR2 as SVGAGI. V lost 7 bases and J 5 bases, leaving 14 bases between the germline ends.

The chain has TRBV13 and TRBJ2-2, with 9 bases that match TRBD1. From germline, CDR1 is PRHDT and CDR2 FYEKMQ (reference sequence). The length of the CDR3 is 13 residues. V trimming: 7 bases; J trimming: 5 bases; junction bases outside the gene matches: 2. CDR3 amino acids: CASKQGATGELFF. The CDR3 DNA follows: TGTGCCAGCAAACAGGGGGCAACCGGGGAGCTGTTTTTT. The full variable domain, completed using reference TRBV13 and TRBJ2-2, is AAGVIQSPRHLIKEKRETATLKCYPIPRHDTVYWYQQGPGQDPQFLISFYEKMQSDKGSIPDRFSAQQFSDYHSELNMSSLELGDSALYFCASKQGATGELFFGEGSRLTVL.

The V and J genes are TRBV6-1 and TRBJ2-2, with 7 bases aligning to TRBD1. CDR1 is MNHNS, CDR2 SASEGT, per germline. This CDR3 contains 16 residues. J lost 6 bases, V lost 4 bases, and 11 bases had no gene match. The CDR3 sequence: CASSVRQGMTSGELFF. The CDR3 nucleotides are TGTGCCAGCAGTGTCAGACAGGGAATGACTTCCGGGGAGCTGTTTTTT.

This clonotype was counted only a few times. CDR3 DNA sequence: TGCGCCAGCGGGCGCGGGGGGCCGTGGAATGAGCAGTTCTTC. Amino acids: CASGRGGPWNEQFF. V gene TRBV5-1 combines with J gene TRBJ2-1; 8 positions match TRBD2. Losses at the gene ends were 7 bases for V and 7 bases for J; bases not matched to a gene: 10. The V gene's germline CDR1 is SGHRS and CDR2 YFSETQ. The CDR3 is 14 residues long.

There are a few counts of this clonotype. J is TRBJ1-2 and V is TRBV29-1; D might be TRBD1 (5 bases). V was pared by 1 base and J by 3 bases, with 15 bases between. Germline CDR1 reads SQVTM; CDR2 reads ANQGSEA. This CDR3 contains 15 residues. In nucleotides, the CDR3 is TGCAGCGTTGAAGGGGGCACCACCGTCTACTATGGCTACACCTTC. Protein sequence: CSVEGGTTVYYGYTF.

This clonotype was seen more than once but under ten times. The J gene is TRBJ2-7, the V gene TRBV4-2; D not certain. The CDR3 extends over 13 amino acids. CDR1 is LGHNA, CDR2 YNFKEQ, per germline. Trimming took off 1 base at V and 7 bases at J, with 11 bases between the two ends. As DNA, the CDR3 is TGTGCCAGCAGCCAAGGTTTCGGCACAGAGCAGTACTTC. Residues: CASSQGFGTEQYF.

The chain uses TRBV20-1 and TRBJ2-7; D unclear. The germline CDR1 and CDR2 sequences are DFQATT and SNEGSKA (reference sequence). Trimming left V 7 bases short and J 0 bases short, with 13 bases between. There are 13 residues in the CDR3. CDR3 DNA: TGCAGTGGCCTTACTAAAAACTCCTACGAGCAGTACTTC. Protein: CSGLTKNSYEQYF.

The chain couples TRBV5-4 to TRBJ2-5, with 7 bases aligning to TRBD1. This CDR3 is built from 14 residues. V shed 3 bases, J shed 5 bases, and the junction held 7 bases outside the gene matches. Per the germline V gene, CDR1 is SGHNT and CDR2 is YYREEE (reference sequence). The CDR3 region has the DNA TGTGCCAGCAGCTCTAAGACAGGGCAGGAGACCCAGTACTTC. It codes for CASSSKTGQETQYF.

The rearrangement joins TRBV27 to TRBJ2-7; D gene unclear. Trimming removed 7 bases at V and 0 bases at J, with 25 bases between. Germline values: CDR1 MNHEY, CDR2 SMNVEV (reference sequence). The CDR3 runs to 18 residues. DNA of the CDR3: TGTGCCAGCAAGTATTCCCCCTGTAGGGAACAAGGCTCCTACGAGCAGTACGTC. Its translation: CASKYSPCREQGSYEQYV.